The clone carrying this TCR beta chain has ten or more counts. Treg sorting used a CD4+CD25+CD127-/low gate. One entry per CDR3 protein, called by TCRdb with MiXCR from the 5' RACE reads. The sample records approximately 57,000 distinct CDR3 sequences, 20% to 25% being singletons. The CDR3 is 15 residues long. Germline V gene sequence: CDR1 DFQATT, CDR2 SNEGSKA (reference sequence). J lost 1 base, V lost 1 base, and 1 base had no gene match. This TCR came from a female donor with breast cancer. The sequencing sample was made of tumor-infiltrating Tregs sorted from the breast tumor. This chain connects TRBV20-1 to TRBJ2-3, with TRBD1 matching over 11 bases. In DNA form, the CDR3 reads TGCAGTGCTAGAGGGACAGGGGGCGGCACAGATACGCAGTATTTT. Protein sequence: CSARGTGGGTDTQYF.